These T cell receptor beta chains were read from a single sample in a study of OX40 agonist ivuxolimab in advanced cancers. The assay was immunoSEQ multiplex PCR, and TCRdb's table has in-frame clones only and misses some. The top ten hold roughly a tenth of the sample, which has 65,000 to 90,000 clones, more than 85% seen once. Sequencing used CD4+ or CD8+ T cells sorted from blood, obtained in a trial of the OX40 agonist ivuxolimab. Receptors were obtained from an adult with an advanced solid tumor such as melanoma, head and neck, liver or kidney cancer. Each CDR3 is given with its conserved first and last residue. A D gene is named only where the DNA matches it firmly. Some rows have no size entry. The others give once, few or many, or a class for an expanded clone.

v_call	j_call	clone_size	d_call	cdr3_aa	cdr3_nt
TRBV14	TRBJ1-3	NA	NA	CASSHYQRNTIYF	TGTGCCAGCAGCCACTACCAGAGAAACACCATATATTTT
TRBV10-3	TRBJ2-5	NA	NA	CAIRDPRETQYF	TGTGCCATCAGGGACCCCCGGGAGACCCAGTACTTC
TRBV5-1	TRBJ2-7	NA	NA	CASTILSPGTTTYEQYF	TGCGCCAGCACCATCCTAAGTCCCGGGACAACTACCTACGAGCAGTACTTC
TRBV11-1	TRBJ2-1	NA	TRBD2	CASSPFSGGAWNEQFF	TGTGCCAGCAGCCCCTTTAGCGGGGGGGCCTGGAATGAGCAGTTCTTC
TRBV6-1	TRBJ1-5	NA	NA	CASSDNQPQHF	TGTGCCAGCAGTGACAATCAGCCCCAGCATTTT
TRBV5-6	TRBJ2-6	NA	TRBD1	CASTGGQGSGANVLTF	TGTGCCAGCACCGGGGGACAGGGGTCTGGGGCCAACGTCCTGACTTTC
TRBV5-1	TRBJ2-7	NA	NA	CASSRVPGTAGHEQYF	TGCGCCAGCAGCCGCGTCCCCGGGACCGCCGGCCACGAGCAGTACTTC
TRBV10-3	TRBJ1-1	NA	TRBD1	CATRWTGENTEAFF	TGTGCCACCCGATGGACAGGGGAGAACACTGAAGCTTTCTTT
TRBV6-4	TRBJ1-3	NA	NA	CASSDSPRGGGNTIYF	TGTGCCAGCAGTGACTCACCCAGGGGTGGTGGAAACACCATATATTTT
TRBV5-1	TRBJ1-2	NA	NA	CASSLAGNGLYGYTF	TGCGCCAGCAGTTTGGCGGGCAACGGACTCTATGGCTACACCTTC
TRBV15	TRBJ1-5	NA	NA	CATSRDVLGGGNQPQHF	TGTGCCACCAGCAGAGATGTTTTGGGGGGAGGAAATCAGCCCCAGCATTTT
TRBV19	TRBJ1-1	NA	NA	CASSIGGPNTEAFF	TGTGCCAGTAGTATTGGGGGCCCAAACACTGAAGCTTTCTTT
TRBV7-8	TRBJ2-3	NA	NA	CASSSTSMGTDTQYF	TGTGCCAGCAGCTCCACTAGCATGGGCACAGATACGCAGTATTTT
TRBV29-1	TRBJ2-6	NA	TRBD1	CSLSNVTGVRLPGANVLTF	TGCAGCCTTTCGAACGTAACAGGGGTAAGGTTGCCTGGGGCCAACGTCCTGACTTTC
TRBV6-5	TRBJ2-3	NA	NA	CASSYSEGADTQYF	TGTGCCAGCAGTTACTCAGAGGGGGCAGATACGCAGTATTTT
TRBV27	TRBJ1-6	NA	NA	CASSLPNSPLHF	TGTGCCAGCAGTTTACCCAATTCACCCCTCCACTTT
TRBV25-1	TRBJ1-6	NA	NA	CASSDRSSYNSPLHF	TGTGCCAGCAGTGATAGGAGCTCCTATAATTCACCCCTCCACTTT
TRBV7-9	TRBJ2-5	NA	TRBD2	CASSLPRGGLQETQYF	TGTGCCAGCAGCTTACCCCGGGGAGGGCTCCAAGAGACCCAGTACTTC
TRBV7-2	TRBJ2-2	NA	NA	CASSSRGTGELFF	TGTGCCAGCAGCTCCCGGGGCACCGGGGAGCTGTTTTTT
TRBV12-5	TRBJ2-7	once	NA	CASGLLGPPSHEQYF	TGTGCTAGTGGTTTGCTGGGACCGCCGTCCCACGAGCAGTACTTC
TRBV6-5	TRBJ1-5	NA	TRBD1	CASSYGQEIQPQHF	TGTGCCAGCAGTTACGGACAGGAAATTCAGCCCCAGCATTTT